This T cell receptor (beta chain) was documented in a study of OX40 agonist ivuxolimab in advanced cancers. Study as a whole: Ivuxolimab, which patients received intravenously every 2 weeks, was dosed at 0.01 to 10 mg/kg. Each dose-escalation patient presented with hepatocellular carcinoma, melanoma, renal cell or head and neck cancer.

Sequenced by immunoSEQ multiplex PCR; TCRdb stores in-frame clones only, minus some. This sample has 20,000 to 25,000 clones, with around 85% found just once. This CDR3 has 13 residues. The V gene lost 6 bases and the J gene lost 0 bases, with 6 bases spanning the gap. Germline CDR1 reads MNHNY; CDR2 reads SVGAGI (reference sequence). Study outcomes and limitations: Low clonal expansion, among the lowest seen, marked partial responders at 0.1-3.0 mg/kg.

Worth noting for this clone: What it binds is not known.

The V and J genes are TRBV6-6 and TRBJ2-1; a possible D gene is TRBD2 (5 bases). The material was CD4+ or CD8+ T cells sorted from blood, obtained in a trial of the OX40 agonist ivuxolimab. The sequence came from an adult with an advanced solid tumor such as melanoma, head and neck, liver or kidney cancer. CDR3 loop: CASRRDSYNEQFF. CDR3 coding DNA: TGTGCCAGCAGGAGGGACTCCTACAATGAGCAGTTCTTC.